Each of the 10 T cell receptor beta chains below was sequenced from the same sample in a study of OX40 agonist ivuxolimab in advanced cancers. Measured with immunoSEQ multiplex PCR; TCRdb has only the in-frame clones, and not every one. The table lists 30,000 to 40,000 clones, 80% to 90% of them singletons. Sequenced here: CD4+ or CD8+ T cells sorted from blood, sampled in a trial of the OX40 agonist ivuxolimab. The receptor set was obtained from an adult with an advanced solid tumor such as melanoma, head and neck, liver or kidney cancer.

V gene TRBV6-1 combines with J gene TRBJ2-5; unclear D gene. The end of the DNA fits TRBJ2-7 better, so the J call may be wrong. The CDR3 covers 11 residues. Germline CDR1 is MNHNS and CDR2 is SASEGT. In nucleotides, the CDR3 is TGTGCCAGCAGCCGGTTGGACGAGCAGTACTTC. The encoded protein is CASSRLDEQYF.

The chain couples TRBV14 to TRBJ2-1, with D perhaps TRBD2 (6 bases). Germline values: CDR1 SGHDN, CDR2 FVKESK. The CDR3 is made up of 17 amino acids. With 0 bases removed from V and 9 bases from J, the gap between germline ends came to 21 bases. The CDR3 nucleotides are TGTGCCAGCAGCCAAGAGGAGCCGGGACTGCATGGCCGTGAGCAGTTCTTC. This gives the protein CASSQEEPGLHGREQFF.

This clone came up a few times. V usage is TRBV28 and J usage is TRBJ2-2, with 11 positions matching TRBD2. CDR1 is MDHEN and CDR2 is SYDVKM in the germline V gene. Unmatched junction bases numbered 1, after V lost 4 bases and J lost 3 bases. The CDR3 sequence is 15 residues long. The CDR3 region is CASSSLAGDTGELFF. CDR3 nucleotides: TGTGCCAGCAGTTCACTAGCGGGGGACACCGGGGAGCTGTTTTTT.

The J gene is TRBJ2-7, the V gene TRBV11-2; TRBD1 is a possible D gene (5 bases). The V gene lost 0 bases and the J gene lost 5 bases, with 17 bases spanning the gap. The CDR3 sequence is 16 residues long. Germline V gene lookup returns CDR1 SGHAT and CDR2 FQNNGV. Written as DNA, the CDR3 is TGTGCCAGCAGCTTAGATTCCCTGGCCAGGGCCCACGAGCAGTACTTC. This encodes CASSLDSLARAHEQYF.

The chain carries TRBV19 and TRBJ2-1; D call uncertain. This CDR3 is 13 amino acids long. V was cut by 8 bases and J by 0 bases, with 8 bases left in between. Looked up from germline, CDR1 is LNHDA and CDR2 is SQIVND (reference sequence). The CDR3 sequence: CASAESSYNEQFF. The CDR3 DNA reads TGTGCCAGTGCAGAGAGCTCCTACAATGAGCAGTTCTTC.

CDR3 amino acids: CASSLDDGVKSYGYTF. The CDR3 region has the DNA TGTGCCAGCAGCTTGGATGACGGGGTAAAGTCCTATGGCTACACCTTC. This chain joins TRBV5-6 and TRBJ1-2; no firm D call. The V and J ends lost 0 bases and 4 bases respectively, with 16 bases between them. CDR3 length: 16 amino acids. Germline lookup yields CDR1 SGHDT and CDR2 YYEEEE.

This clone showed up just once. The V call is TRBV11-2, the J call TRBJ2-2; D remains ambiguous. V was pared by 0 bases and J by 0 bases, with 8 bases between. Germline loops: CDR1 SGHAT, CDR2 FQNNGV. This CDR3 is 16 amino acids long. The CDR3 spells CASSLDQESNTGELFF. The CDR3 coding sequence is TGTGCCAGCAGCTTAGATCAGGAATCGAACACCGGGGAGCTGTTTTTT.

This chain links TRBV9 with TRBJ2-2; TRBD2 matches at 8 bases. V shed 0 bases and J 3 bases; nucleotides not matched to a gene: 7. CDR3 length: 17 residues. Germline V CDR1 and CDR2: SGDLS, YYNGEE. CDR3 in DNA: TGTGCCAGCAGCGTAGAGCCAGCGGGGGCCCACACCGGGGAGCTGTTTTTT. This sequence encodes CASSVEPAGAHTGELFF.

The genes are TRBV15 and TRBJ1-1, with D possibly being TRBD1 (5 bases). Looked up from germline, CDR1 is LNHNV and CDR2 is YYDKDF (reference sequence). The CDR3 sequence is 12 residues long. Trimming pared 4 bases from V and 6 bases from J, leaving 9 bases between. The CDR3 loop is CATSNQGPEAFF. As DNA, the CDR3 is TGTGCCACCAGCAACCAGGGCCCTGAAGCTTTCTTT.

This clone was seen once. The V gene is TRBV6-6, the J gene TRBJ2-7, with 8 bases aligning to TRBD2. The CDR3 consists of 13 residues. Looked up from germline, CDR1 is MNHNY and CDR2 is SVGAGI (reference sequence). The V and J ends lost 11 bases and 1 base, in that order; junction bases with no gene match: 7. The DNA for the CDR3 is TGTGCCGCCCACCCGGGGGGGTCCTACGAGCAGTACTTC. Encoded protein: CAAHPGGSYEQYF.